The clone carrying this T cell receptor (beta chain) was counted ten times or more. The antigen is unknown. The PCR employed 60 Vbeta primers together with 13 Jbeta primers. Clones were sequenced by immunoSEQ multiplex PCR, and TCRdb holds only the in-frame ones, with some missing. In the table there are some 110,000 clones, 78% of which are singletons. The entry originates in a study of cytomegalovirus exposure and HLA in healthy donors. Study-wide results and limits: Common viral pathogens were later found to be apparently linked to several of the most significant clusters. Later on, an analysis tied 18,000 or so TCR beta sequences to HLA alleles at 0.05 false discovery rate. Cytomegalovirus-associated status was assigned to roughly 160 TCR beta chains.

Material for sequencing was PBMCs. This receptor was obtained from a woman in her forties in good health and CMV-seronegative.

The CDR3 DNA reads as TGTGCCAGCAGTTACTCGACGCGGGCTGGGGCTGAAGCTTTCTTT. Translation gives CASSYSTRAGAEAFF. V is TRBV6-5 and J is TRBJ1-1; no clear D. The CDR3 covers 15 residues. The V gene lost 0 bases and the J gene lost 6 bases, with 14 bases spanning the gap. Germline CDR1 reads MNHEY; CDR2 reads SVGAGI.